The TCR beta chain described here comes from a study of tumor and adjacent non-tumor tissue in lung cancer. Study findings and constraints: In normal lung, the top 100 clones were significantly more dominant than in tumor. Higher tumor TCR diversity was associated with shorter survival.

The germline V gene has CDR1 SQVTM and CDR2 ANQGSEA. The J segment lost 8 bases and the V segment lost 7 bases, leaving 14 bases of the junction unmatched. This CDR3 contains 15 residues. TCRbeta libraries were built with three rounds of nested PCR, modified from ARM-PCR. TCRdb processed the multiplex PCR reads anew with MiXCR; each CDR3 protein has one entry. The table has approximately 68,000 distinct CDR3 sequences, about 77% seen once. This sample's RNA came from whole unsorted tissue. More than 3 cm separated this lung sample from the edge of the tumor. With respect to this clonotype: Its target is unknown.

This TCR derives from a man in his 60s with non-small cell lung cancer. Sequencing was carried out using distant non-tumor lung tissue. The rearrangement joins TRBV29-1 to TRBJ2-2; 9 bases align to TRBD1. The CDR3: CSDGSGQGIGGELFF. DNA for the CDR3: TGCAGCGATGGTTCGGGACAGGGAATCGGTGGGGAGCTGTTTTTT.